Each of the 31 T cell receptor beta chains below was sequenced from the same sample in a study of shared clonotypes between healthy human individuals. The protocol was immunoSEQ multiplex PCR, while the TCRdb copy is restricted to in-frame clones and leaves out a portion. The profile covers fewer than 350,000 clones, with roughly 87% appearing a single time and about 17% taken by the ten largest. The specimen was memory CD8+ T cells sorted from blood. Subset meaning: CD45RO+ cells pooled with CCR7-negative TemRA cells. The receptors were gathered from a young man in good health.

The chain combines TRBV15 with TRBJ1-2, with no clear D. The V end was cut by 1 base, the J end by 4 bases, with 16 bases between. There are 16 residues in the CDR3. Germline assignment: CDR1 LNHNV and CDR2 YYDKDF (reference sequence). DNA for the CDR3: TGTGCCACCAGCAGAGGCGCGACGGATCTTCTCTATGGCTACACCTTC. Translation: CATSRGATDLLYGYTF.

The rearrangement uses TRBV11-2 and TRBJ1-2; tentatively, D is TRBD1 (6 bases). Germline CDR1 is SGHAT and CDR2 is FQNNGV. V was cut by 5 bases and J by 4 bases, with 17 bases left in between. There are 15 residues in the CDR3. This CDR3 is CASSTEGGRSYGYTF. The CDR3 bases are TGTGCCAGCAGCACCGAGGGGGGTAGGAGCTATGGCTACACCTTC.

The CDR3 DNA follows: TGTGCCAGCAGCGATCAAATTCGGGGGACCGGGGAGCTGTTTTTT. Encoded protein: CASSDQIRGTGELFF. V gene TRBV9 combines with J gene TRBJ2-2, with D tentatively TRBD2 (6 bases). Germline V gene sequence: CDR1 SGDLS, CDR2 YYNGEE. Trimming shortened V by 3 bases and J by 5 bases, and 14 bases separated the two germline ends. There are 15 residues in the CDR3. The full variable domain, completed using reference TRBV9 and TRBJ2-2, is DSGVTQTPKHLITATGQRVTLRCSPRSGDLSVYWYQQSLDQGLQFLIQYYNGEERAKGNILERFSAQQFPDLHSELNLSSLELGDSALYFCASSDQIRGTGELFFGEGSRLTVL.

The chain couples TRBV5-6 to TRBJ1-2; perhaps TRBD1 as D (5 bases). V was pared by 4 bases and J by 0 bases, with 10 bases between. The CDR3 is 14 amino acids. Germline lookup yields CDR1 SGHDT and CDR2 YYEEEE. The CDR3 loop reads CASSAGLANYGYTF. The CDR3 coding sequence is TGTGCCAGCAGCGCAGGGTTAGCTAACTATGGCTACACCTTC.

The CDR3 is CATSRGYNSPLHF. In DNA, the CDR3 is TGTGCCACCTCCAGGGGGTATAATTCACCCCTCCACTTT. The V and J genes are TRBV19 and TRBJ1-6, with 7 bases lining up with TRBD1. Germline V gives CDR1 LNHDA, CDR2 SQIVND (reference sequence). The trim removed 10 bases at V and 4 bases at J, leaving 4 bases unmatched. The CDR3 sequence is 13 residues long. Looking up the rest from reference TRBV19 and TRBJ1-6 gives the full variable domain: DGGITQSPKYLFRKEGQNVTLSCEQNLNHDAMYWYRQDPGQGLRLIYYSQIVNDFQKGDIAEGYSVSREKKESFPLTVTSAQKNPTAFYLCATSRGYNSPLHFGNGTRLTVT.

The chain couples TRBV4-1 to TRBJ2-5, with D possibly matching TRBD2 (5 bases). The V gene's germline CDR1 is MGHRA and CDR2 YSYEKL. The CDR3 extends over 14 amino acids. Trimming removed 3 bases from V and 5 bases from J, with 13 bases in between. As DNA, the CDR3 is TGCGCCAGCAGCCAGGCTCAACTAGGGGAGACCCAGTACTTC. This translates into CASSQAQLGETQYF.

In this sample, this clone turned up once. The rearrangement uses TRBV13 and TRBJ2-7; D gene ambiguous. Germline CDR1 is PRHDT and CDR2 is FYEKMQ (reference sequence). V was shortened by 5 bases and J by 3 bases, with 5 bases between the two germline ends. CDR3 length: 11 residues. The CDR3 reads CASSADYEQYF. For the CDR3, the DNA is TGTGCCAGCAGCGCCGACTACGAGCAGTACTTC.

This chain links TRBV7-2 with TRBJ2-1; D may be TRBD2 (5 bases). Trimming took off 5 bases at V and 8 bases at J, with 25 bases between the two ends. CDR3 size: 17 residues. Germline CDR1 SGHTA, CDR2 FQGNSA. CDR3 region: CASSPHRLTGYGDEQFF. CDR3 coding DNA: TGTGCCAGCAGCCCACATCGACTGACGGGATATGGAGATGAGCAGTTCTTC. Combining the CDR3 with reference TRBV7-2 and TRBJ2-1 gives the whole variable domain GAGVSQSPSNKVTEKGKDVELRCDPISGHTALYWYRQSLGQGLEFLIYFQGNSAPDKSGLPSDRFSAERTGGSVSTLTIQRTQQEDSAVYLCASSPHRLTGYGDEQFFGPGTRLTVL.

The genes are TRBV28 and TRBJ1-5, with unresolved D. Germline V gene data show CDR1 as MDHEN and CDR2 as SYDVKM. Trimming removed 6 bases at V and 0 bases at J, with 15 bases between. The CDR3 runs to 16 residues. The CDR3 bases are TGTGCCAGCAGCCCCCCGGGAGACAATAGCAATCAGCCCCAGCATTTT. Protein product: CASSPPGDNSNQPQHF.

V and J are TRBV6-1 and TRBJ2-7; 9 nucleotides align to TRBD2. The CDR3 runs to 17 residues. V trimming: 3 bases; J trimming: 0 bases; junction bases outside the gene matches: 9. Germline values: CDR1 MNHNS, CDR2 SASEGT. The CDR3, as DNA: TGTGCCAGCAGTGACGTGACTAGCGGTTACCCCTCCTACGAGCAGTACTTC. It specifies CASSDVTSGYPSYEQYF.

This chain links TRBV6-6 with TRBJ2-7; D possibly uses TRBD1 or TRBD2 (5 bases each). The germline V gene has CDR1 MNHNY and CDR2 SVGAGI (reference sequence). The CDR3 runs to 12 residues. The V end lost 5 bases, the J end lost 5 bases, and 10 bases lay between the germline ends. CDR3 region: CASSPSGHEQYF. The CDR3, as DNA: TGTGCCAGCAGTCCTTCGGGGCACGAGCAGTACTTC.

The V gene is TRBV25-1, the J gene TRBJ2-1; 9 bases line up with TRBD2. V gave up 3 bases and J gave up 5 bases; unmatched junction bases: 2. The germline CDR1 and CDR2 sequences are MGHDK and SYGVNS. There are 14 residues in the CDR3. The DNA for the CDR3 is TGTGCCAGCAGTGAGCTAGCGGGAAACAATGAGCAGTTCTTC. This encodes CASSELAGNNEQFF.

The table lists this clone with a few counts. J is TRBJ2-7 and V is TRBV15, with TRBD1 identical over 7 bases. The CDR3 runs to 16 residues. Germline-derived CDR1 and CDR2 are LNHNV and YYDKDF (reference sequence). J lost 4 bases, V lost 3 bases, and 12 bases had no gene match. The CDR3 DNA reads TGTGCCACCAGCAGGATACAGGGGATGGCCCAATACGAGCAGTACTTC. Translation gives CATSRIQGMAQYEQYF.

This chain joins TRBV2 and TRBJ1-6; D remains ambiguous. Germline V gene sequence: CDR1 SNHLY, CDR2 FYNNEI. V was clipped by 0 bases and J by 8 bases, with 14 bases between them. There are 16 residues in the CDR3. CDR3 loop: CASSEAQDFDDSPLHF. The CDR3 nucleotides are TGTGCCAGCAGTGAAGCGCAGGACTTTGACGATTCACCCCTCCACTTT.

The rearrangement links TRBV7-8 to TRBJ2-3; TRBD2 matches 9 bases. The CDR3 has 17 amino acids. Unmatched junction bases numbered 11, after V lost 5 bases and J lost 2 bases. The germline CDR1 and CDR2 sequences are SGHVS and FQNEAQ. The CDR3 loop is CASSVPRTSVYTDTQYF. The CDR3 coding sequence is TGTGCCAGCAGCGTACCTCGGACTAGCGTGTACACAGATACGCAGTATTTT.

The rearrangement joins TRBV18 to TRBJ2-5, with D possibly TRBD1 on 6 matching bases. The CDR3 contains 17 residues. Germline CDR1 KGHSH, CDR2 LQKENI. Trimming took off 0 bases at V and 0 bases at J, with 14 bases between the two ends. CDR3 region: CASSPPEKGVDQETQYF. CDR3 nucleotide sequence: TGTGCCAGCTCACCACCCGAAAAGGGGGTGGACCAAGAGACCCAGTACTTC.

This sequence joins TRBV27 and TRBJ2-1, with D tentatively TRBD2 (6 bases). From germline, CDR1 is MNHEY and CDR2 SMNVEV (reference sequence). There are 14 residues in the CDR3. V lost 6 bases and J lost 10, with 19 bases in between. As DNA, the CDR3 is TGTGCCAGCAGCCTCCGGGACTCCCGTCGGGAGCAGTTCTTC. Translating it yields CASSLRDSRREQFF.

As concerns this clone: Other DNA sequences within the sample encode an identical CDR3. The rearrangement uses TRBV27 and TRBJ2-7; D might be TRBD1 (6 bases). V dropped 6 bases and J dropped 1 base, with 7 bases sitting between them. Germline V CDR1 and CDR2: MNHEY, SMNVEV (reference sequence). This CDR3 is built from 12 residues. CDR3 sequence reads: CASRQGSYEQYF. The CDR3 bases are TGTGCCAGCAGACAGGGATCCTACGAGCAGTACTTC.

The rearrangement joins TRBV11-3 to TRBJ2-2, with D perhaps TRBD1 or TRBD2 (5 bases each). Germline lookup yields CDR1 SGHNT and CDR2 YENEEA. The CDR3 totals 15 residues. V lost 3 bases and J lost 1, with 9 bases in between. The chain's CDR3 is CASSFGGRNTGELFF. CDR3 in DNA: TGTGCCAGCAGCTTTGGGGGTCGGAACACCGGGGAGCTGTTTTTT.

The J gene is TRBJ2-7, the V gene TRBV27, with TRBD2 matching 9 bases. Per germline, CDR1 MNHEY and CDR2 SMNVEV (reference sequence). The CDR3 sequence is 14 residues long. V lost 2 bases, J lost 5 bases, and 4 bases stayed unmatched. This CDR3 is CASSLAGGLDEQYF. CDR3 nucleotide sequence: TGTGCCAGCAGTTTAGCGGGAGGGCTGGACGAGCAGTACTTC.

About this clone itself: With a much larger clone just one base away, this may be a read error. This chain links TRBV28 with TRBJ2-7, with D uncertain. Germline V CDR1 and CDR2: MDHEN, SYDVKM. The CDR3 is made up of 11 amino acids. V gave up 5 bases and J gave up 2 bases, with 4 bases separating them. Here the CDR3 reads CASSNTYEQYF. CDR3 DNA sequence: TGTGCCAGCAGTAATACCTACGAGCAGTACTTC. The entire variable domain, with the rest obtained from reference TRBV28 and TRBJ2-7, is as follows: DVKVTQSSRYLVKRTGEKVFLECVQDMDHENMFWYRQDPGLGLRLIYFSYDVKMKEKGDIPEGYSVSREKKERFSLILESASTNQTSMYLCASSNTYEQYFGPGTRLTVT.

The J gene is TRBJ2-5, the V gene TRBV7-2, with no clear D. CDR1 and CDR2 (germline): SGHTA, FQGNSA. The ends were cut back, 1 base at V and 5 bases at J, with 23 bases in the middle. This CDR3 comprises 18 residues. The CDR3 DNA is TGTGCCAGCAGCTTAGATTTTGGGCTAGAAACTAATTTGGAGACCCAGTACTTC. Its translation: CASSLDFGLETNLETQYF.

The chain links TRBV6-6 to TRBJ2-1; no clear D gene. This CDR3 comprises 15 residues. Germline CDR1 MNHNY, CDR2 SVGAGI (reference sequence). Between the trimmed V and J ends, which lost 0 bases and 7 bases, there was a span of 13 bases. This CDR3 reads CASSYSRPEMNEQFF. CDR3 bases: TGTGCCAGCAGTTACTCCCGGCCAGAAATGAATGAGCAGTTCTTC.

This clone was recorded once. This chain links TRBV4-2 with TRBJ1-2, with a weak D call TRBD1 (5 bases). The CDR3 has 12 residues. Per the germline V gene, CDR1 is LGHNA and CDR2 is YNFKEQ. The V end was cut by 4 bases, the J end by 10 bases, with 13 bases between. The CDR3 region is CASSPQGLTYTF. The CDR3 DNA reads as TGTGCCAGCAGCCCGCAGGGACTCACCTACACCTTC.

The table lists this clone with a few counts. The V call is TRBV19, the J call TRBJ1-1; 7 bases agree with TRBD1. V shed 5 bases, J shed 1 base, and the junction held 10 bases outside the gene matches. The CDR3 length is 16 residues. Looked up from germline, CDR1 is LNHDA and CDR2 is SQIVND (reference sequence). The CDR3 DNA follows: TGTGCCAGTAGTCCACGGACAGGAAAGGCGAACACTGAAGCTTTCTTT. Protein: CASSPRTGKANTEAFF.

The rearrangement joins TRBV30 to TRBJ2-7, with unresolved D. The CDR3 contains 13 residues. Germline V gene lookup returns CDR1 GTSNPN and CDR2 SVGIG (reference sequence). The V gene lost 4 bases and the J gene lost 0 bases, with 10 bases spanning the gap. CDR3 coding DNA: TGTGCCTGGACTCTACGCGGCTCCTACGAGCAGTACTTC. Residues: CAWTLRGSYEQYF.

The rearrangement links TRBV5-6 to TRBJ2-4; no reliable D call. The V end lost 1 base, the J end lost 2 bases, and 7 bases lay between the germline ends. Germline V gene lookup returns CDR1 SGHDT and CDR2 YYEEEE. The CDR3 extends over 14 amino acids. The CDR3 spells CASSLLGTKNIQYF. DNA of the CDR3: TGTGCCAGCAGCTTGTTGGGAACCAAAAACATTCAGTACTTC. Complete variable domain (other parts from reference TRBV5-6 and TRBJ2-4): DAGVTQSPTHLIKTRGQQVTLRCSPKSGHDTVSWYQQALGQGPQFIFQYYEEEERQRGNFPDRFSGHQFPNYSSELNVNALLLGDSALYLCASSLLGTKNIQYFGAGTRLSVL.

This clone was picked up a small number of times. The chain joins TRBV2 to TRBJ1-2; 7 nucleotides align to TRBD1. Germline CDR1 reads SNHLY; CDR2 reads FYNNEI. This CDR3 has 15 amino acids. V lost 7 bases and J lost 1; bases outside the gene matches: 9. CDR3 DNA sequence: TGTGCCAGCACCCCAACAGGGGTCTTTAACTATGGCTACACCTTC. As protein: CASTPTGVFNYGYTF. Full variable domain (outside the CDR3, taken from reference TRBV2 and TRBJ1-2): EPEVTQTPSHQVTQMGQEVILRCVPISNHLYFYWYRQILGQKVEFLVSFYNNEISEKSEIFDDQFSVERPDGSNFTLKIRSTKLEDSAMYFCASTPTGVFNYGYTFGSGTRLTVV.

The rearrangement links TRBV6-1 to TRBJ1-6; D is ambiguous. CDR3 size: 14 residues. Trimming cost V 2 bases and J 7 bases, with 9 bases left between them. Germline assignment: CDR1 MNHNS and CDR2 SASEGT. The DNA of the CDR3 is TGTGCCAGCAGTGAAAGCAGGACCAATTCACCCCTCCACTTT. Amino acid sequence: CASSESRTNSPLHF.

V is TRBV7-2 and J is TRBJ1-5, with D possibly matching TRBD1 (6 bases). Per the germline V gene, CDR1 is SGHTA and CDR2 is FQGNSA. The CDR3 sequence is 15 residues long. V lost 7 bases to trimming and J lost 9 bases, with 22 bases between them. CDR3 coding DNA: TGTGCCAGCATCCTAGGGGGGACGGCCCGACGGCCCCAGCATTTT. This gives the protein CASILGGTARRPQHF.

The V gene is TRBV5-1, the J gene TRBJ2-5; 14 bases line up with TRBD2. Unmatched junction bases numbered 7, after V lost 0 bases and J lost 3 bases. Germline values: CDR1 SGHRS, CDR2 YFSETQ. The CDR3 sequence is 18 residues long. CDR3 residues: CASSLEGPGLAGEETQYF. The CDR3 DNA sequence: TGCGCCAGCAGCTTGGAGGGTCCGGGACTAGCGGGAGAAGAGACCCAGTACTTC.